This TCR beta chain was observed in a study of blood T cell repertoires in COVID-19. Study overall: Both acute and convalescent COVID-19 samples were obtained from the United States, Italy and Spain.

TCRdb's table, derived via immunoSEQ multiplex PCR, lists solely in-frame clones and lacks some. Of 400,000 to 550,000 clones in the sample, around nine tenths are singletons; the top ten hold around 1.8%. V lost 3 bases to trimming and J lost 0 bases; unmatched junction nucleotides: 8. The CDR3 runs 16 residues. CDR1 and CDR2 from the germline V gene are SGDLS and YYNGEE. Sequenced material: PBMCs or T cells enriched from blood (not recorded which). This clonotype originated in a woman younger than 30 with acute COVID-19. This chain uses TRBV9 with TRBJ2-5; 7 nucleotides agree with TRBD2. The CDR3 sequence is CASSAAGDLNQETQYF. CDR3 in DNA: TGTGCCAGCAGCGCCGCGGGGGACCTAAACCAAGAGACCCAGTACTTC.